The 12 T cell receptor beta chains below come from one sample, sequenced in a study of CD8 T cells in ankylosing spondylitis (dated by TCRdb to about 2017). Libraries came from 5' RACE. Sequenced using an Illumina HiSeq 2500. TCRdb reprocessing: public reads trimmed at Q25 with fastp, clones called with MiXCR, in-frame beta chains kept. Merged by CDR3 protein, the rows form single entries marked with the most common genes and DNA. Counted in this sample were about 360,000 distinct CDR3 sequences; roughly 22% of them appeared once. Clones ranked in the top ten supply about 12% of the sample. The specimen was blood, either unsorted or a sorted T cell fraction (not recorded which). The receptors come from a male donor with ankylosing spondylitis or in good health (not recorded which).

Here the CDR3 DNA reads TGCGCCAGCAGCCGGCTCGCCGGGGGAGACGAGCAGTACTTC. This translates into CASSRLAGGDEQYF. The chain carries TRBV4-1 and TRBJ2-7, with a possible D match to TRBD2 (6 bases). CDR3 length: 14 residues. Germline CDR1 and CDR2: MGHRA and YSYEKL. Trimming took off 4 bases at V and 5 bases at J, with 15 bases between the two ends.

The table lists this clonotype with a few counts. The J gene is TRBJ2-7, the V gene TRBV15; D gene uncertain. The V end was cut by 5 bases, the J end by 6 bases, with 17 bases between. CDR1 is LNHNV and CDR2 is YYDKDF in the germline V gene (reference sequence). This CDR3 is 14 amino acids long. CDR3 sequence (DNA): TGTGCCACCAGCCGGCTGGGGTTGAGGCCCGAGCAGTACTTC. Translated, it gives CATSRLGLRPEQYF.

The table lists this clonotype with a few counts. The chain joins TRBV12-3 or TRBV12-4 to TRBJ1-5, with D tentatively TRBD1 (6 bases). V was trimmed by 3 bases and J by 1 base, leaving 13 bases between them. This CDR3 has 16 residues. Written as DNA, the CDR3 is TGTGCCAGCAGTTTCGGCAGGGGAGACAGCAATCAGCCCCAGCATTTT. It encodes CASSFGRGDSNQPQHF.

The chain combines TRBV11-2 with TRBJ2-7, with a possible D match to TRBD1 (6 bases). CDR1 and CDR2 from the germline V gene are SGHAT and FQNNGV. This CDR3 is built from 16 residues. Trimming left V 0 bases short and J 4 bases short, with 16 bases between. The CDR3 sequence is CASSLDLRQGKYEQYF. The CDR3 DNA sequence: TGTGCCAGCAGCTTAGACCTGCGCCAGGGGAAATACGAGCAGTACTTC.

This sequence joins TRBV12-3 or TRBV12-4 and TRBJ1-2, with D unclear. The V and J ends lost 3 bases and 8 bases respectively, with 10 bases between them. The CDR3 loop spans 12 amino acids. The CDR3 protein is CASSFGPAGYTF. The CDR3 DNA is TGTGCCAGCAGTTTTGGTCCCGCCGGCTACACCTTC.

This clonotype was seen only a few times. The CDR3, as DNA: TGCAGCGTTGAAGATCAAGGCTACGAGCAGTACTTC. It codes for CSVEDQGYEQYF. The chain couples TRBV29-1 to TRBJ2-7, with unresolved D. The germline V gene has CDR1 SQVTM and CDR2 ANQGSEA. The CDR3 has 12 residues. Deletions cut 0 bases from V and 3 bases from J, with 6 bases between.

In DNA form, the CDR3 reads TGTGCCAGCAGCCCCTGGCGGGGGCAGTCCCAAGAGACCCAGTACTTC. This translates into CASSPWRGQSQETQYF. The chain combines TRBV6-1 with TRBJ2-5, with D tentatively TRBD2 (7 bases). Trimming removed 6 bases at V and 1 base at J, with 18 bases between. Germline CDR1 MNHNS, CDR2 SASEGT. The CDR3 runs to 16 residues.

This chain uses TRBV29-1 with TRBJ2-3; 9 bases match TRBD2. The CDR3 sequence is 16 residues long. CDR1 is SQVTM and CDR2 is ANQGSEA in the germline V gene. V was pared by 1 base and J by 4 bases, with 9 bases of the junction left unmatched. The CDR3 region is CSVEAGGGGGADTQYF. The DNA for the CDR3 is TGCAGCGTTGAAGCAGGAGGCGGGGGGGGCGCAGATACGCAGTATTTT.

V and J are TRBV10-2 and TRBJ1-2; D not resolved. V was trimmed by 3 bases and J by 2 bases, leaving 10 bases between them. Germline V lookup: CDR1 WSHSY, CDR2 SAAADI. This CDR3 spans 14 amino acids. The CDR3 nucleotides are TGCGCCAGCAGTGAATTAGCGACGAACTATGGCTACACCTTC. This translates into CASSELATNYGYTF.

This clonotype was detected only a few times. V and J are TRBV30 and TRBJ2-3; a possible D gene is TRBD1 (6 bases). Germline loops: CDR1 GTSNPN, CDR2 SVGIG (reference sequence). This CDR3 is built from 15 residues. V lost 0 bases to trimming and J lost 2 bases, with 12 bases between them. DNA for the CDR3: TGTGCCTGGAGTGTACAAGAGGGGGTCACAGATACGCAGTATTTT. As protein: CAWSVQEGVTDTQYF. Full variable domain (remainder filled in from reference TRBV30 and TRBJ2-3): SQTIHQWPATLVQPVGSPLSLECTVEGTSNPNLYWYRQAAGRGLQLLFYSVGIGQISSEVPQNLSASRPQDRQFILSSKKLLLSDSGFYLCAWSVQEGVTDTQYFGPGTRLTVL.

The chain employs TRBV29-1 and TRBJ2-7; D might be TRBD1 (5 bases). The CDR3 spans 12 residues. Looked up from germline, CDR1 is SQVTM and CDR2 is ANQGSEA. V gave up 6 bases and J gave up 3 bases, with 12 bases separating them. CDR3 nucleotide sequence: TGCAGCGTCCGATCAGGGATCTACGAGCAGTACTTC. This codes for CSVRSGIYEQYF.

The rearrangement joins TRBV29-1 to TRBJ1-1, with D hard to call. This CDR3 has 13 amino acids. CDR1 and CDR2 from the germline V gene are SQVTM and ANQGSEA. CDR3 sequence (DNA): TGCGGTACCGGGCTCACAGTAGACACTGAAGCTTTCTTT. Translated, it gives CGTGLTVDTEAFF.